This T cell receptor (beta chain) was recorded in a study of T-cell reconstitution after alpha-beta-depleted transplantation in children. Per germline, CDR1 DFQATT and CDR2 SNEGSKA (reference sequence). V was cut by 5 bases and J by 2 bases, with 12 bases left in between. This CDR3 has 13 residues. Unique molecular identifiers were incorporated when the TCRbeta library was constructed. Each CDR3 protein is one row after TCRdb ran MiXCR on the PCR reads. The sample has more than 15,000 distinct CDR3 sequences, around 7.7% seen once; the top ten hold 35% to 40%. This clonotype appeared a few times. The origin of this receptor is a boy in the first two years of life who had a stem cell transplant for Wiskott-Aldrich syndrome, so the T cells may come from the graft donor. The rearrangement uses TRBV20-1 and TRBJ2-5, with D possibly matching TRBD2 (7 bases). The specimen comprised PBMCs, mostly from graft donor cells, sampled 60 days after TCRalphabeta/CD19-depleted stem cell transplant. CDR3 protein: CSASRGGQETQYF. For the CDR3, the DNA is TGCAGTGCTTCTAGGGGGGGGCAAGAGACCCAGTACTTC.